This TCR beta chain was found in a study of post-analysis software for immune sequencing data. Study conclusions and caveats: In patients, four to six TRBV segments were more frequent than in controls, with TRBV5-6, TRBV5-1 and TRBV20-1 among them.

Every TCR beta cDNA library bore unique molecular identifiers. The yield from approximately 1 to 10 million T cells was roughly 500,000 cDNA molecules in total. TCRdb processed the PCR reads anew with MiXCR; each CDR3 protein has one entry. The top ten clones hold about 5.6% of a sample with more than 450,000 distinct CDR3 sequences, 34% of them seen once. Comments on this clonotype: Its specificity is unknown.

V was clipped by 8 bases and J by 3 bases; unmatched bases: 9. The CDR3 covers 15 residues. CDR1 SGHVS and CDR2 FNYEAQ come from the germline V gene. This sequence originates from a girl younger than 18 with multiple sclerosis. The rearrangement joins TRBV7-6 to TRBJ2-1, with TRBD2 matching 8 bases. Sequencing was carried out using blood. The CDR3 reads CASSEAGGVYNEQFF. The CDR3 DNA follows: TGTGCCAGCTCCGAGGCGGGGGGAGTCTACAATGAGCAGTTCTTC.